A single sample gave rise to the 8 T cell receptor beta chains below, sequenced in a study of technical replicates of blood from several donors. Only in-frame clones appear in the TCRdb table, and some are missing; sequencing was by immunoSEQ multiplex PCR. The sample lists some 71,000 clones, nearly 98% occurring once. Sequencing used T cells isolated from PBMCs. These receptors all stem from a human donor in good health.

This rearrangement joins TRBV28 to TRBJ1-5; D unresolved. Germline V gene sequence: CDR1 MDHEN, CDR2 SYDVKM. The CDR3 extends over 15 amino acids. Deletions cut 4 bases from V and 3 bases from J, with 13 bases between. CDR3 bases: TGTGCCAGCAGTTCACGCGGGCTAGACAATCAGCCCCAGCATTTT. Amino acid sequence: CASSSRGLDNQPQHF.

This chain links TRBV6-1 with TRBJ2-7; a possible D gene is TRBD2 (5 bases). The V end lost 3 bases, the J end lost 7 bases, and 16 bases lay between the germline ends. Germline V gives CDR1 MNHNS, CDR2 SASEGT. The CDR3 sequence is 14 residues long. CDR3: CASSEEVWTWEQYF. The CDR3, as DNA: TGTGCCAGCAGTGAGGAGGTTTGGACCTGGGAGCAGTACTTC.

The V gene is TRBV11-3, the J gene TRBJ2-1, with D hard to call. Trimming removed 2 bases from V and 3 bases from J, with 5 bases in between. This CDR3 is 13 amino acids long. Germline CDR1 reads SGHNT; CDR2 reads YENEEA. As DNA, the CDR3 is TGTGCCAGCAGCTTAAACTTCTACAATGAGCAGTTCTTC. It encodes CASSLNFYNEQFF. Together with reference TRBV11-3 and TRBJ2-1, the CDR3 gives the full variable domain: EAGVVQSPRYKIIEKKQPVAFWCNPISGHNTLYWYLQNLGQGPELLIRYENEEAVDDSQLPKDRFSAERLKGVDSTLKIQPAELGDSAVYLCASSLNFYNEQFFGPGTRLTVL.

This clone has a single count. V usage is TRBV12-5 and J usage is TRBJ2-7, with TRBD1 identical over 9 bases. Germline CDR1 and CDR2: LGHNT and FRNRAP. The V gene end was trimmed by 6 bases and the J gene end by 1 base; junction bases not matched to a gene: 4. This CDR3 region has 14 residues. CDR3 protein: CASGTDRGSYEQYF. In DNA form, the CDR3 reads TGTGCTAGTGGCACGGACAGGGGTTCCTACGAGCAGTACTTC.

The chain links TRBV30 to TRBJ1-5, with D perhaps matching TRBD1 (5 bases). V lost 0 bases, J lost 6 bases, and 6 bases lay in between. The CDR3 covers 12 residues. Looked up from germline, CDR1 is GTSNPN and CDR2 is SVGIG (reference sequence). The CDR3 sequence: CAWSVGGQPQHF. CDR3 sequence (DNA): TGTGCCTGGAGTGTCGGGGGTCAGCCCCAGCATTTT.

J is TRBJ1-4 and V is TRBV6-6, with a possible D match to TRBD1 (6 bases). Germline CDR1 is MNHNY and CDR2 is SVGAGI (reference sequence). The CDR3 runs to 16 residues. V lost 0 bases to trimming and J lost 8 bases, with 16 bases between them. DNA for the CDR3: TGTGCCAGCAGTTACTCGAGGTCAGGGGCCCTCGAAAAACTGTTTTTT. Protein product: CASSYSRSGALEKLFF.

The CDR3 region is CASSQGTEANYGYTF. In DNA form, the CDR3 reads TGTGCCAGCAGCCAAGGGACAGAAGCTAACTATGGCTACACCTTC. The V call is TRBV4-2, the J call TRBJ1-2, with D possibly matching TRBD1 (6 bases). CDR3 length: 15 amino acids. Germline V gives CDR1 LGHNA, CDR2 YNFKEQ. The V gene lost 1 base and the J gene lost 0 bases, with 9 bases spanning the gap.

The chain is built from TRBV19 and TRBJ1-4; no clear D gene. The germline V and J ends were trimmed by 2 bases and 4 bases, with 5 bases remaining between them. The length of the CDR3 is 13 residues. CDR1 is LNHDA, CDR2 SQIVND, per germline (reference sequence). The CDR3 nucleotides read TGTGCCAGTAGTATATCCAGTAATGAAAAACTGTTTTTT. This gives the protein CASSISSNEKLFF.